A selection of T cell receptor beta chains follows, all from one sample in a study of T cell responses to AZD1222 COVID-19 vaccine. Using immunoSEQ multiplex PCR, the repertoire was profiled, and TCRdb retains in-frame clones only, with some absent. The sample yields approximately 110,000 clones, approximately 88% seen once. This material consisted of peripheral blood, taken 28 days after the second AZD1222 dose. Receptor source: an adult who received the AZD1222 COVID-19 vaccine. Each CDR3 is given with its conserved first and last residue. The order of the fields is clone size, V gene, J gene, D gene, CDR3 DNA, CDR3 protein. D genes are given only for firm matches. Size is omitted from some rows. Given values are once, few, many or a class for expanded clones.

>NA|TRBV2|TRBJ2-1|NA
TGTGCCAGCAGACTCGGAAGAGAGCAGTTCTTC
CASRLGREQFF
>NA|TRBV6-5|TRBJ1-2|TRBD1
TGTGCCAGCAGTCTGGACAGGATTCCCTATGGCTACACCTTC
CASSLDRIPYGYTF
>NA|TRBV12-3/TRBV12-4|TRBJ1-5|NA
TGTGCCAGCAGCTTTCGTCTCAATCAGCCCCAGCATTTT
CASSFRLNQPQHF
>NA|TRBV7-3|TRBJ2-1|TRBD1
TGTGCCAGCAGCTTAAAGGACAGGGGTGAGCAGTTCTTC
CASSLKDRGEQFF
>NA|TRBV6-2/TRBV6-3|TRBJ1-5|NA
TGTGCCAGCACCCCGACCGCGGGGCTGGGAGGGCCCCAGCATTTT
CASTPTAGLGGPQHF
>NA|TRBV2|TRBJ2-6|NA
TGTGCCAGCATGTCAGGCCATGCATCTGGGGCCAACGTCCTGACTTTC
CASMSGHASGANVLTF
>NA|TRBV7-9|TRBJ1-1|TRBD1
TGTGCCAGCAGCCAGGGACAGTCCAACACTGAAGCTTTCTTT
CASSQGQSNTEAFF
>NA|TRBV5-7|TRBJ2-4|NA
TGTGCCAGCAGCTTCCCGGGGGGCAGGTACTTC
CASSFPGGRYF
>NA|TRBV6-1|TRBJ2-6|TRBD1
TGTGCCAGCAGTGGGGGTCAGGACAGGGGTAACTCTGGGGCCAACGTCCTGACTTTC
CASSGGQDRGNSGANVLTF
>NA|TRBV6-4|TRBJ2-1|NA
TGTGCCAGCAGTGAAAACGGACGAGCCGCTGAGCAGTTCTTC
CASSENGRAAEQFF
>NA|TRBV24-1|TRBJ2-6|NA
TGTGCCACCAGCCAATCTGGGGCCAACGTCCTGACTTTC
CATSQSGANVLTF
>NA|TRBV6-2/TRBV6-3|TRBJ1-2|TRBD1
TGTGCCAGCAGCCCACAGGGGACGGCAGTAAGCTACACCTTC
CASSPQGTAVSYTF
>NA|TRBV19|TRBJ2-7|NA
TGTGCCAGTAGAGCCGGTGGGGGAGGAGACTACGAGCAGTACTTC
CASRAGGGGDYEQYF
>NA|TRBV4-3|TRBJ1-2|NA
TGCGCCAGCAGCCAAGATCCCGCAGCGGACAGATATGGCTACACCTTC
CASSQDPAADRYGYTF
>NA|TRBV4-2|TRBJ1-1|NA
TGTGCCAGCAGCCCCAGTCAATTGAACACTGAAGCTTTCTTT
CASSPSQLNTEAFF
>NA|TRBV7-8|TRBJ1-3|NA
TGTGCCAGCAGCCCCAACGGGGTAGGCTCTGGAAACACCATATATTTT
CASSPNGVGSGNTIYF
>NA|TRBV2|TRBJ1-1|NA
TGTGCCAGCACCGACGGCAGGGGCAACACTGAAGCTTTCTTT
CASTDGRGNTEAFF
>few|TRBV7-9|TRBJ1-5|NA
TGTGCCAGCAGTTTTTGGGGAGACAAGGGAATCAATCAGCCCCAGCATTTT
CASSFWGDKGINQPQHF
>NA|TRBV12-3/TRBV12-4|TRBJ1-5|NA
TGTGCCAGTATGGGCGGGGGCAATCAGCCCCAGCATTTT
CASMGGGNQPQHF
>once|TRBV28|TRBJ1-2|NA
TGTGCCAGCAGTACTATCGAAACGAACTATGGCTACACCTTC
CASSTIETNYGYTF
>NA|TRBV6-1|TRBJ1-1|TRBD1
TGTGCCAGCAGTGAATCGACAGGGGGCCACACTGAAGCTTTCTTT
CASSESTGGHTEAFF
>NA|TRBV4-2|TRBJ2-1|NA
TGTGCCAGCAGCCAACAAACAGGGATGCCCATCAATGAGCAGTTCTTC
CASSQQTGMPINEQFF
>once|TRBV9|TRBJ1-1|NA
TGTGCCAGCAGAAGGGACGGAGAGAACACTGAAGCTTTCTTT
CASRRDGENTEAFF
>NA|TRBV11-2|TRBJ1-4|NA
TGTGCCAGCAGCGCACAGGGTTTGGTTAATGAAAAACTGTTTTTT
CASSAQGLVNEKLFF
>NA|TRBV9|TRBJ2-3|NA
TGTGCCAGCAGCGTATACGGGCCCACAGATACGCAGTATTTT
CASSVYGPTDTQYF
>NA|TRBV7-2|TRBJ1-2|TRBD1
TGTGCCAGCAGCCCCGACAGGGGTAACTATGGCTACACCTTC
CASSPDRGNYGYTF
>NA|TRBV21-1|TRBJ2-5|NA
TGTGCCAGCCTAGGACTAGCGGGGACCCCCGGGGAGACCCAGTACTTC
CASLGLAGTPGETQYF
>NA|TRBV2|TRBJ1-5|NA
TGTGCCAGCAGCGGGGGACGGCTGAATCAGCCCCAGCATTTT
CASSGGRLNQPQHF
>few|TRBV20-1|TRBJ1-2|NA
TGCAGTGCTAGTGGACGGGTTAACTATGGCTACACCTTC
CSASGRVNYGYTF
>NA|TRBV18|TRBJ2-1|NA
TGTGCCACCCGGACTGCTCCTAAGGTGAATTGGACCTACAATGAGCAGTTCTTC
CATRTAPKVNWTYNEQFF
>NA|TRBV27|TRBJ1-2|NA
TGTGCCAGCAGTTTACTAGGGGGTGGCTATGGCTACACCTTC
CASSLLGGGYGYTF
>few|TRBV7-2|TRBJ2-1|NA
TGTGCCAGCAGCTTAGTAGGACCCCACAGGGATGCCGACAATGAGCAGTTCTTC
CASSLVGPHRDADNEQFF
>NA|TRBV28|TRBJ2-7|NA
TGTGCCAGCAGTTTAGTTGAGCCCGAGCAGTACTTC
CASSLVEPEQYF
>NA|TRBV2|TRBJ1-2|TRBD1
TGTGCCAGCAGTGGGGGGGACAGCGACAACTATGGCTACACCTTC
CASSGGDSDNYGYTF
>NA|TRBV7-9|TRBJ1-2|TRBD1
TGTGCCAGCAGCCAATCGGACAGGGCGGGCTATGGCTACACCTTC
CASSQSDRAGYGYTF
>NA|TRBV25-1|TRBJ1-6|TRBD1
TGTGCCAGCAGTGCAGACAGGGGGACTGGTAATTCACCCCTCCACTTT
CASSADRGTGNSPLHF
>few|TRBV6-2/TRBV6-3|TRBJ1-5|NA
TGTGCCAGCAGTTCTTCATCAATGGGCAATCAGCCCCAGCATTTT
CASSSSSMGNQPQHF
>NA|TRBV15|TRBJ1-2|TRBD1
TGTGCCACCAGCAGACACCGAGGACAGGGCGGCGATGGCTACACCTTC
CATSRHRGQGGDGYTF
>NA|TRBV5-1|TRBJ2-3|NA
TGCGCCAGCAGCTTGGGGGGCCCCACAGATACGCAGTATTTT
CASSLGGPTDTQYF
>NA|TRBV5-1|TRBJ1-1|NA
TGCGCCAGCAGCTTGTTTCAACAGACGAACACTGAAGCTTTCTTT
CASSLFQQTNTEAFF
>NA|TRBV10-3|TRBJ2-7|TRBD1
TGTGCCATCAGTGGTGGGACAGGGGCCTACGAGCAGTACTTC
CAISGGTGAYEQYF
>once|TRBV7-3|TRBJ2-1|TRBD1
TGTGCCAGCAGCTTAAAGGGGACAGGGGAATACAATGAGCAGTTCTTC
CASSLKGTGEYNEQFF
>NA|TRBV12-3/TRBV12-4|TRBJ2-2|NA
TGTGCCAGCAGTCTTACTACCACCGGGGAGCTGTTTTTT
CASSLTTTGELFF
>NA|TRBV5-1|TRBJ1-1|NA
TGCGCCAGCAGCTTGGCCCAGAACACTGAAGCTTTCTTT
CASSLAQNTEAFF
>NA|TRBV5-5|TRBJ1-1|NA
TGTGCCAGCAGCCACCGACAAATCGAAGCTTTCTTT
CASSHRQIEAFF
>NA|TRBV11-3|TRBJ2-1|TRBD1
TGTGCCAGCAGCCCTAGGACAGGCTCCTACAATGAGCAGTTCTTC
CASSPRTGSYNEQFF
>NA|TRBV5-4|TRBJ2-5|TRBD2
TGTGCCAGCAGCCTGACCGGGACTAGCGGTGAGACCCAGTACTTC
CASSLTGTSGETQYF
>NA|TRBV20-1|TRBJ2-5|TRBD1
TGCAGTGGTCAGGGGGTCGAGACCCAGTACTTC
CSGQGVETQYF
>NA|TRBV9|TRBJ2-7|NA
TGTGCCAGCAGCGTAGGAGGACAGACCGAGCAGTACTTC
CASSVGGQTEQYF
>NA|TRBV7-2|TRBJ1-1|NA
TGTGCCAGCAGCCCGACCGCAGCCGCGAACACTGAAGCTTTCTTT
CASSPTAAANTEAFF
>once|TRBV7-2|TRBJ2-7|NA
TGTGCCAGCAGCCCCGGGACTCCTGTTCGCGAGCAGTACTTC
CASSPGTPVREQYF
>NA|TRBV21-1|TRBJ1-4|NA
TGTGCCAGCAGCAAACCGGGACAAAGGACATCTGCAACTAATGAAAAACTGTTTTTT
CASSKPGQRTSATNEKLFF
>NA|TRBV4-3|TRBJ2-7|NA
TGCGCCAGCAGTCCTACATGGAGCTCCTACGAGCAGTACTTC
CASSPTWSSYEQYF